The next 9 T cell receptor beta chains were all read from a single sample in a study of blood T cell repertoires in COVID-19. Generated by immunoSEQ multiplex PCR, the TCRdb table keeps only in-frame clones and is missing some. This sample has roughly 200,000 clones, with roughly 82% found just once. The sequenced sample was peripheral blood. The receptors derive from a woman aged 55-69 years with COVID-19, enrolled during active disease.

The chain couples TRBV3-1 (or the pseudogene TRBV3-2) to TRBJ2-3, with D possibly TRBD2 on 5 matching bases. This CDR3 has 15 amino acids. Germline loops: CDR1 LGHDT, CDR2 YNNKEL (reference sequence). The V and J ends lost 1 base and 9 bases respectively, with 17 bases between them. The CDR3 coding sequence is TGTGCCAGCAGCCAAGTCCAGAGCCTGCCGGGGACGCAGTATTTT. It is translated as CASSQVQSLPGTQYF.

The chain recombines TRBV28 with TRBJ1-3; D is possibly TRBD1 (6 bases). V lost 8 bases, J lost 9 bases, and 17 bases lay in between. The length of the CDR3 is 13 residues. Germline CDR1 and CDR2: MDHEN and SYDVKM. CDR3 bases: TGTGCCAGCCTGGACAGAGTTGGGGGCACCATATATTTT. Translation: CASLDRVGGTIYF.

CDR3 in amino acids: CASNFGQGYNSPLHF. CDR3 sequence (DNA): TGTGCCAGCAACTTCGGACAGGGCTATAATTCACCCCTCCACTTT. V usage is TRBV6-5 and J usage is TRBJ1-6, with 8 bases lining up with TRBD1. V dropped 7 bases and J dropped 3; count of bases not matched to a gene: 5. The CDR3 length is 15 residues. Germline CDR1 MNHEY, CDR2 SVGAGI.

This clone turned up a few times. The chain combines TRBV19 with TRBJ2-3; TRBD2 is a possible D gene (5 bases). V was cut by 6 bases and J by 2 bases, with 18 bases left in between. Germline CDR1 reads LNHDA; CDR2 reads SQIVND (reference sequence). This CDR3 is 16 amino acids long. In DNA, the CDR3 is TGTGCCAGTAGCCCATCGGGAACCAGCACCACAGATACGCAGTATTTT. Its translation is CASSPSGTSTTDTQYF.

The genes are TRBV28 and TRBJ1-2, with TRBD1 identical over 8 bases. The germline gives CDR1 MDHEN, CDR2 SYDVKM. J was trimmed by 6 bases and V by 3 bases; bases with no gene match: 3. The CDR3 has 13 residues. The CDR3 DNA reads as TGTGCCAGCAGTTTCCAGGGGGCGCATGGCTACACCTTC. It specifies CASSFQGAHGYTF.

This clone was seen only a few times. The chain employs TRBV5-1 and TRBJ1-1; D not certain. Germline lookup yields CDR1 SGHRS and CDR2 YFSETQ. V shed 0 bases and J shed 0 bases, with 6 bases lying between them. This CDR3 region has 14 residues. CDR3 sequence reads: CASSLDTVNTEAFF. In nucleotides, the CDR3 is TGCGCCAGCAGCTTGGATACAGTGAACACTGAAGCTTTCTTT. The full variable domain, in which reference TRBV5-1 and TRBJ1-1 provide the parts outside the CDR3, is KAGVTQTPRYLIKTRGQQVTLSCSPISGHRSVSWYQQTPGQGLQFLFEYFSETQRNKGNFPGRFSGRQFSNSRSEMNVSTLELGDSALYLCASSLDTVNTEAFFGQGTRLTVV.

V gene TRBV20-1 combines with J gene TRBJ1-1; 7 bases are shared with TRBD1. V was clipped by 3 bases and J by 4 bases; unmatched bases: 2. Germline-derived CDR1 and CDR2 are DFQATT and SNEGSKA (reference sequence). The CDR3 extends over 12 amino acids. CDR3 loop: CSASTGVTEAFF. CDR3 DNA sequence: TGCAGTGCTAGTACAGGGGTCACTGAAGCTTTCTTT.

In its sample, this clone was seen once. The V and J genes are TRBV19 and TRBJ2-7; TRBD2 aligns across 9 bases. The CDR3 has 15 amino acids. V lost 4 bases, J lost 2 bases, and 6 bases stayed unmatched. Germline V gene data show CDR1 as LNHDA and CDR2 as SQIVND (reference sequence). CDR3 DNA: TGTGCCAGTAGTACCCAGGGCGGGGGGGCCTACGAGCAGTACTTC. It specifies CASSTQGGGAYEQYF.

The CDR3 DNA reads as TGTGCCAGCAGTTGGACAGGGGGCGGCAGCAATCAGCCCCAGCATTTT. Translated: CASSWTGGGSNQPQHF. The J gene is TRBJ1-5, the V gene TRBV28; 11 positions match TRBD1. V lost 4 bases to trimming and J lost 1 base; unmatched junction nucleotides: 3. Per germline, CDR1 MDHEN and CDR2 SYDVKM. The CDR3 covers 16 residues.